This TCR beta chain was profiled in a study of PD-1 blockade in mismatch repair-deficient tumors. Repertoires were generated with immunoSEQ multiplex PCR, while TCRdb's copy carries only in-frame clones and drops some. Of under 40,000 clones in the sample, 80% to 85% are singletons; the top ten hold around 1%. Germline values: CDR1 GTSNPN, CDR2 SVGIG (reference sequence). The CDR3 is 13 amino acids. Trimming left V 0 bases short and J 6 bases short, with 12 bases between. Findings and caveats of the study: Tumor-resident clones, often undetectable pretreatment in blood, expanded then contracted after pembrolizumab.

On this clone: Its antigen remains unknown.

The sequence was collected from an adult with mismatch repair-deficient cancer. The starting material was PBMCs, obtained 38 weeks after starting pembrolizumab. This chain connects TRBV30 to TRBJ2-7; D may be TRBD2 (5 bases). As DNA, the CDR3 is TGTGCCTGGAGTGTACTAGGGCAATCCGAGCAGTACTTC. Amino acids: CAWSVLGQSEQYF. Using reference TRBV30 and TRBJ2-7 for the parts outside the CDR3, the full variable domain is SQTIHQWPATLVQPVGSPLSLECTVEGTSNPNLYWYRQAAGRGLQLLFYSVGIGQISSEVPQNLSASRPQDRQFILSSKKLLLSDSGFYLCAWSVLGQSEQYFGPGTRLTVT.